One and the same sample provided the 27 T cell receptor beta chains below, sequenced in a study of shared clonotypes between healthy human individuals. Method: immunoSEQ multiplex PCR; TCRdb's copy keeps in-frame clones and lacks some. The sample has about 2.2 million clones; 90% to 95% are singletons. Naive CD8 cells, CD45RO-negative and positively selected for CCR7, excluded terminally differentiated effector memory CD45RA+ cells. Source material: naive CD8+ T cells from PBMCs. The receptors derive from a man aged 18 to 29 in good health. Some clones in this sample may be carry-over from other donors' samples.

The chain uses TRBV7-9 and TRBJ2-2; D is unclear. The ends were cut back, 1 base at V and 11 bases at J, with 8 bases in the middle. The CDR3 has 12 residues. CDR1 is SEHNR and CDR2 is FQNEAQ in the germline V gene (reference sequence). CDR3: CASSLGSLELFF. The CDR3, as DNA: TGTGCCAGCAGCTTAGGGTCGCTCGAGCTGTTTTTT. Full variable domain (missing parts from reference TRBV7-9 and TRBJ2-2): DTGVSQNPRHKITKRGQNVTFRCDPISEHNRLYWYRQTLGQGPEFLTYFQNEAQLEKSRLLSDRFSAERPKGSFSTLEIQRTEQGDSAMYLCASSLGSLELFFGEGSRLTVL.

This clone was recorded once. The rearrangement joins TRBV27 to TRBJ2-7, with D perhaps TRBD1 (5 bases). The V end was cut by 1 base, the J end by 7 bases, with 14 bases between. This CDR3 spans 14 amino acids. Germline V gene sequence: CDR1 MNHEY, CDR2 SMNVEV (reference sequence). For the CDR3, the DNA is TGTGCCAGCAGTTTATGGGGCCCTATGGATGAGCAGTACTTC. Protein product: CASSLWGPMDEQYF.

The chain couples TRBV2 to TRBJ2-5; D unresolved. This CDR3 comprises 14 residues. Between the trimmed V and J ends, which lost 1 base and 4 bases, there was a span of 10 bases. The germline V gene encodes CDR1 SNHLY and CDR2 FYNNEI. The CDR3 loop reads CASSEVGLRETQYF. CDR3 in DNA: TGTGCCAGCAGTGAAGTGGGTTTGAGAGAGACCCAGTACTTC.

V and J are TRBV9 and TRBJ2-1, with 10 bases that match TRBD2. CDR1 SGDLS and CDR2 YYNGEE come from the germline V gene. This CDR3 region has 15 residues. Losses at the gene ends were 0 bases for V and 6 bases for J; bases not matched to a gene: 3. CDR3 DNA sequence: TGTGCCAGCAGCGTAGCGGGACTAGCGCTCAATGAGCAGTTCTTC. Translating it yields CASSVAGLALNEQFF. Filled out from reference TRBV9 and TRBJ2-1, the complete variable domain reads DSGVTQTPKHLITATGQRVTLRCSPRSGDLSVYWYQQSLDQGLQFLIQYYNGEERAKGNILERFSAQQFPDLHSELNLSSLELGDSALYFCASSVAGLALNEQFFGPGTRLTVL.

For the CDR3, the DNA is TGTGCCAGCAGTTACTCGGGGCTGAACTACGAGCAGTACTTC. Translating gives CASSYSGLNYEQYF. The rearrangement uses TRBV6-5 and TRBJ2-7, with D perhaps matching TRBD1 (5 bases). Germline V gives CDR1 MNHEY, CDR2 SVGAGI. The CDR3 has 14 residues. V was cut by 0 bases and J by 3 bases, with 9 bases left in between.

CDR3 in DNA: TGTGCCAGCAGCTTATATGGACTAGCGCCTTACGAGCAGTACTTC. Its protein is CASSLYGLAPYEQYF. The V and J genes are TRBV11-2 and TRBJ2-7; 9 nucleotides align to TRBD2. From germline, CDR1 is SGHAT and CDR2 FQNNGV. The length of the CDR3 is 15 residues. The V and J ends lost 2 bases and 4 bases, in that order; junction bases with no gene match: 6.

The chain uses TRBV7-2 and TRBJ2-1; D may be TRBD2 (5 bases). The ends were cut back, 0 bases at V and 10 bases at J, with 7 bases in the middle. Germline loops: CDR1 SGHTA, CDR2 FQGNSA. The CDR3 sequence is 12 residues long. The CDR3 loop reads CASSLAGEEQFF. CDR3 sequence (DNA): TGTGCCAGCAGCTTAGCTGGGGAGGAGCAGTTCTTC.

A remark on this clone: Other nucleotide sequences in the sample specify the same CDR3. The CDR3 DNA reads as TGTGCCAGCAGTTTTTCGGGGGAGCAGTACTTC. Translation: CASSFSGEQYF. This rearrangement joins TRBV27 to TRBJ2-7, with a tentative D call TRBD2 (5 bases). Trimming cost V 3 bases and J 7 bases, with 7 bases left between them. The CDR3 covers 11 residues. Per the germline V gene, CDR1 is MNHEY and CDR2 is SMNVEV (reference sequence).

Concerning this clone itself: Other DNA variants within this sample encode the same CDR3. The chain uses TRBV7-9 and TRBJ2-5, with TRBD1 matching over 7 bases. J lost 2 bases, V lost 4 bases, and 7 bases had no gene match. The CDR3 contains 15 residues. Per germline, CDR1 SEHNR and CDR2 FQNEAQ (reference sequence). In DNA, the CDR3 is TGTGCCAGCAGCTCCCCGGGACAGAGACAAGAGACCCAGTACTTC. This codes for CASSSPGQRQETQYF.

This rearrangement joins TRBV7-7 to TRBJ1-1; D might be TRBD1 (6 bases). Germline CDR1 SSHAT, CDR2 FNYEAQ (reference sequence). V was shortened by 5 bases and J by 4 bases, with 11 bases between the two germline ends. The length of the CDR3 is 13 residues. CDR3 sequence (DNA): TGTGCCAGCAGCCTCACAGGGACCACTGAAGCTTTCTTT. Translated, it gives CASSLTGTTEAFF.

The chain couples TRBV11-2 to TRBJ2-4; 8 bases align to TRBD2. Germline V lookup: CDR1 SGHAT, CDR2 FQNNGV. V shed 1 base, J shed 1 base, and the junction held 3 bases outside the gene matches. This CDR3 has 16 residues. For the CDR3, the DNA is TGTGCCAGCAGCTTAGGAACGGGAGGGGCCAAAAACATTCAGTACTTC. It encodes CASSLGTGGAKNIQYF. Full variable domain (remainder filled in from reference TRBV11-2 and TRBJ2-4): EAGVAQSPRYKIIEKRQSVAFWCNPISGHATLYWYQQILGQGPKLLIQFQNNGVVDDSQLPKDRFSAERLKGVDSTLKIQPAKLEDSAVYLCASSLGTGGAKNIQYFGAGTRLSVL.

V and J are TRBV19 and TRBJ1-1; no reliable D call. CDR1 and CDR2 (germline): LNHDA, SQIVND (reference sequence). The CDR3 spans 14 residues. Deletions cut 5 bases from V and 4 bases from J, with 14 bases between. The CDR3 DNA reads TGTGCCAGTAGTCGCCCCAGGATTAGCACTGAAGCTTTCTTT. Amino acid sequence: CASSRPRISTEAFF.

CDR3 protein: CASSVSGGPVNEQFF. CDR3 nucleotides: TGTGCCAGCAGCGTAAGCGGTGGGCCGGTCAATGAGCAGTTCTTC. The chain is built from TRBV9 and TRBJ2-1, with D possibly being TRBD2 (5 bases). Deletions cut 1 base from V and 6 bases from J, with 14 bases between. The CDR3 spans 15 residues. Germline loops: CDR1 SGDLS, CDR2 YYNGEE. Based on the CDR3 plus reference TRBV9 and TRBJ2-1, the full variable domain is DSGVTQTPKHLITATGQRVTLRCSPRSGDLSVYWYQQSLDQGLQFLIQYYNGEERAKGNILERFSAQQFPDLHSELNLSSLELGDSALYFCASSVSGGPVNEQFFGPGTRLTVL.

In the case of this clone: A read error may explain this, as a much larger clone is one base away. V is TRBV28 and J is TRBJ2-5; D gene unclear. The DNA end is a closer match to TRBJ2-7, so the J assignment may be wrong. CDR3 size: 11 residues. Germline V CDR1 and CDR2: MDHEN, SYDVKM. The CDR3 loop reads CASSLAYEQYF. CDR3 sequence (DNA): TGTGCCAGCAGTTTAGCCTACGAGCAGTACTTC.

The V gene is TRBV27, the J gene TRBJ2-7; 10 nucleotides line up with TRBD1. V shed 3 bases and J 5 bases; nucleotides not matched to a gene: 10. This CDR3 is built from 16 residues. Germline V gene lookup returns CDR1 MNHEY and CDR2 SMNVEV (reference sequence). The CDR3, as DNA: TGTGCCAGCAGTTTTCCCCCGGGACAGGGGAGGAACGAGCAGTACTTC. It codes for CASSFPPGQGRNEQYF.

On this clone itself: This sample also contains other DNA sequences that code for the same CDR3. The chain is built from TRBV5-1 and TRBJ2-7, with D perhaps matching TRBD1 or TRBD2 (9 bases each). The V and J ends lost 4 bases and 2 bases respectively, with 16 bases between them. CDR1 is SGHRS and CDR2 is YFSETQ in the germline V gene. The CDR3 covers 15 residues. The CDR3 loop reads CASSLAGQGPYEQYF. In DNA, the CDR3 is TGCGCCAGCAGCCTAGCGGGACAGGGACCCTACGAGCAGTACTTC.

This clone is a singleton in its sample. The rearrangement links TRBV5-1 to TRBJ1-6, with TRBD1 matching 9 bases. The CDR3 has 15 residues. The germline V gene has CDR1 SGHRS and CDR2 YFSETQ. The junction had 3 bases not matched to a gene; V was cut back by 4 bases and J by 4 bases. The DNA of the CDR3 is TGCGCCAGCAGCCCGGGACAGGGATATAATTCACCCCTCCACTTT. It specifies CASSPGQGYNSPLHF. Full variable domain (rest looked up from reference TRBV5-1 and TRBJ1-6): KAGVTQTPRYLIKTRGQQVTLSCSPISGHRSVSWYQQTPGQGLQFLFEYFSETQRNKGNFPGRFSGRQFSNSRSEMNVSTLELGDSALYLCASSPGQGYNSPLHFGNGTRLTVT.

The CDR3 spells CASSRGGVGTEAFF. The CDR3 DNA reads TGTGCCAGCAGCCGAGGGGGAGTTGGCACTGAAGCTTTCTTT. This chain joins TRBV11-2 and TRBJ1-1, with D tentatively TRBD1 (6 bases). CDR1 and CDR2 from the germline V gene are SGHAT and FQNNGV. This CDR3 is 14 amino acids long. Trimming took 5 bases from V and 4 from J, leaving 14 bases between them.

V and J are TRBV6-6 and TRBJ2-5; TRBD2 agrees at 8 bases. The J call may be mistaken, given a closer DNA end match to TRBJ2-7. The germline V gene has CDR1 MNHNY and CDR2 SVGAGI (reference sequence). The CDR3 length is 15 residues. The CDR3 DNA reads as TGTGCCAGCAGTTACGGAAGCGGGAGAAAGGGCGAGCAGTACTTC. Its protein is CASSYGSGRKGEQYF.

The chain combines TRBV19 with TRBJ2-7, with a weak D call TRBD2 (5 bases). V dropped 5 bases and J dropped 3 bases, with 11 bases sitting between them. Germline V lookup: CDR1 LNHDA, CDR2 SQIVND (reference sequence). This CDR3 is 13 amino acids long. The CDR3 spells CASSRVGSYEQYF. The CDR3 DNA reads as TGTGCCAGTAGTCGGGTTGGGAGCTACGAGCAGTACTTC.

The chain recombines TRBV7-9 with TRBJ1-4; D gene uncertain. The ends were cut back, 3 bases at V and 0 bases at J, with 8 bases in the middle. Germline V gives CDR1 SEHNR, CDR2 FQNEAQ (reference sequence). The CDR3 totals 15 residues. The CDR3 loop reads CASSFPTTTNEKLFF. CDR3 sequence (DNA): TGTGCCAGCAGCTTCCCGACAACAACTAATGAAAAACTGTTTTTT. Variable domain in full (rest from reference TRBV7-9 and TRBJ1-4): DTGVSQNPRHKITKRGQNVTFRCDPISEHNRLYWYRQTLGQGPEFLTYFQNEAQLEKSRLLSDRFSAERPKGSFSTLEIQRTEQGDSAMYLCASSFPTTTNEKLFFGSGTQLSVL.

The chain uses TRBV7-2 and TRBJ2-3; the D call may be TRBD1 or TRBD2 (5 bases each). The CDR3 has 15 residues. The germline V gene has CDR1 SGHTA and CDR2 FQGNSA. V gave up 1 base and J gave up 7 bases, with 15 bases separating them. Here the CDR3 reads CASSLVAGTGNTQYF. CDR3 nucleotide sequence: TGTGCCAGCAGCTTAGTGGCAGGGACGGGAAATACGCAGTATTTT.

The CDR3 loop is CASSPQTGGTYNEQFF. CDR3 bases: TGCGCCAGCAGCCCCCAGACAGGGGGTACTTACAATGAGCAGTTCTTC. The chain combines TRBV5-1 with TRBJ2-1, with 9 positions matching TRBD1. J gave up 4 bases and V 4 bases, and 9 bases lay outside the gene matches. CDR1 is SGHRS, CDR2 YFSETQ, per germline. The CDR3 totals 16 residues.

The chain recombines TRBV13 with TRBJ1-4; D unresolved. Germline V gene lookup returns CDR1 PRHDT and CDR2 FYEKMQ (reference sequence). The CDR3 sequence is 17 residues long. The V end lost 2 bases, the J end lost 0 bases, and 13 bases lay between the germline ends. CDR3 protein: CASSLFRETSTNEKLFF. The CDR3 DNA reads as TGTGCCAGCAGCTTATTTCGGGAAACGTCAACTAATGAAAAACTGTTTTTT.

This sequence joins TRBV27 and TRBJ2-7, with 7 bases aligning to TRBD2. V was clipped by 7 bases and J by 4 bases; unmatched bases: 16. Germline assignment: CDR1 MNHEY and CDR2 SMNVEV (reference sequence). The CDR3 is 16 amino acids. The CDR3 protein is CASTLLGGGPYYEQYF. The CDR3 DNA reads TGTGCCAGCACCCTGCTTGGGGGAGGGCCTTATTACGAGCAGTACTTC.

The gene calls are TRBV6-1 and TRBJ2-7, with TRBD2 as a possible D gene (5 bases). V lost 1 base and J lost 5, with 21 bases in between. The length of the CDR3 is 17 residues. Germline lookup yields CDR1 MNHNS and CDR2 SASEGT. The CDR3 coding sequence is TGTGCCAGCAGTGAAGACGGAAGGAGGCGGGTCATCAACGAGCAGTACTTC. Protein: CASSEDGRRRVINEQYF.

Remarks on this clone: The identical CDR3 is also encoded by other nucleotide sequences in the sample. This chain uses TRBV27 with TRBJ2-7, with D hard to call. Per germline, CDR1 MNHEY and CDR2 SMNVEV (reference sequence). This CDR3 has 14 amino acids. Trimming cost V 0 bases and J 3 bases, with 9 bases left between them. CDR3 loop: CASSLSGRLYEQYF. The DNA for the CDR3 is TGTGCCAGCAGTTTATCTGGGCGTCTCTACGAGCAGTACTTC.